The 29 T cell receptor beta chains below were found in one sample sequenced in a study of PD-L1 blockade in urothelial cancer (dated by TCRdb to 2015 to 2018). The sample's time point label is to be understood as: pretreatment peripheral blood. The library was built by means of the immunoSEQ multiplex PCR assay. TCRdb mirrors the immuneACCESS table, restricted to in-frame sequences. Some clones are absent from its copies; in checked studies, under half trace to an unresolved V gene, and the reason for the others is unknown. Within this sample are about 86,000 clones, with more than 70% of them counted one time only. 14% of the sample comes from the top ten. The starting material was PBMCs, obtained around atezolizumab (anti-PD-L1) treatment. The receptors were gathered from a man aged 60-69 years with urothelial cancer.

The DNA of the CDR3 is TGTGCCAGCAGCTTAACGGGACAGAGGAACACTGAAGCTTTCTTT. Protein sequence: CASSLTGQRNTEAFF. This sequence joins TRBV5-4 and TRBJ1-1; 7 bases are shared with TRBD1. The V gene end was trimmed by 2 bases and the J gene end by 1 base; junction bases not matched to a gene: 5. This CDR3 contains 15 residues. The V gene's germline CDR1 is SGHNT and CDR2 YYREEE (reference sequence).

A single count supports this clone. DNA for the CDR3: TGTGCCAGCAGCCCTACTCCTAGGAGAGTAGATACGCAGTATTTT. Translating gives CASSPTPRRVDTQYF. The gene calls are TRBV7-3 and TRBJ2-3; no firm D call. Trimming cost V 5 bases and J 5 bases, with 17 bases left between them. In germline, CDR1 is SGHTA, CDR2 FQGTGA. The CDR3 contains 15 residues.

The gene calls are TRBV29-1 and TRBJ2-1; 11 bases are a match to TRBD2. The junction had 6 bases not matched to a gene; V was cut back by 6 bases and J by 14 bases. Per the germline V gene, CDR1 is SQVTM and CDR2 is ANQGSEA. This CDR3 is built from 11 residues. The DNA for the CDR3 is TGCAGCGTGGTTTCGACTAGCGGGGAGTTCTTC. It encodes CSVVSTSGEFF.

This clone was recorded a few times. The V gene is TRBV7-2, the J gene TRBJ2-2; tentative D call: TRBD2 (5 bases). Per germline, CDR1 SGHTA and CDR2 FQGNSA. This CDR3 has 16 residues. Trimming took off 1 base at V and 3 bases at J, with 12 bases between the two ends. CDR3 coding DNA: TGTGCCAGCAGCTTAGTCGGGGTCACGGACACCGGGGAGCTGTTTTTT. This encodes CASSLVGVTDTGELFF.

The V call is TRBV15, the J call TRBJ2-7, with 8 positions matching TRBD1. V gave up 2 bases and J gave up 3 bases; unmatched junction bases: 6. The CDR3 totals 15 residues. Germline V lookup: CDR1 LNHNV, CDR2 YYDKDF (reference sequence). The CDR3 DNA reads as TGTGCCACCAGCAGATCCGACAGGGGTAGCTACGAGCAGTACTTC. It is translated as CATSRSDRGSYEQYF.

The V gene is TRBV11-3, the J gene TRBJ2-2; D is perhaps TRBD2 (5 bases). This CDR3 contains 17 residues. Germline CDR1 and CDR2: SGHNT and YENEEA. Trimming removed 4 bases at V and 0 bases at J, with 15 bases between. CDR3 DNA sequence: TGTGCCAGCAGCTCAAGGACTGGAAAAACGAACACCGGGGAGCTGTTTTTT. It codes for CASSSRTGKTNTGELFF.

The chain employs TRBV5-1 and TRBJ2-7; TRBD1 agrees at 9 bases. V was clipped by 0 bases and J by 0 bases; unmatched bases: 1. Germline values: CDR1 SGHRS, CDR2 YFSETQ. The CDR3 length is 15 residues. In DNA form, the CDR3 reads TGCGCCAGCAGCTTGGAACAGGGGGCCTCCTACGAGCAGTACTTC. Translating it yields CASSLEQGASYEQYF.

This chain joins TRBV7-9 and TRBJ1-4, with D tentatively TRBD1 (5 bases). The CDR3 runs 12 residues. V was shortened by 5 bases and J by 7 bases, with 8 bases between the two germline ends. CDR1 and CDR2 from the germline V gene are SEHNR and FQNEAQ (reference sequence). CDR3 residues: CASSRGVEKLFF. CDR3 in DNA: TGTGCCAGCAGCCGGGGGGTTGAAAAACTGTTTTTT.

CDR3 protein: CASRKQGHEQYF. The CDR3 nucleotides read TGTGCCAGTAGAAAGCAGGGCCACGAGCAGTACTTC. This chain connects TRBV19 to TRBJ2-7; TRBD1 is a possible D gene (5 bases). CDR3 length: 12 amino acids. The germline V gene encodes CDR1 LNHDA and CDR2 SQIVND (reference sequence). V was clipped by 6 bases and J by 5 bases, with 11 bases between them.

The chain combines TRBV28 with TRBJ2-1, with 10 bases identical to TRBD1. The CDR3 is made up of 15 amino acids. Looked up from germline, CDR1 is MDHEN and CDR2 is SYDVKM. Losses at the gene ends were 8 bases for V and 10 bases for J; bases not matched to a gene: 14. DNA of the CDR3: TGTGCCAGCGGGACGAGAATCGACAGGGGGCAGGAGCAGTTCTTC. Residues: CASGTRIDRGQEQFF.

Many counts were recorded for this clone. CDR3 bases: TGTGCCAGCTCACCGTCTGACAGGGAGCATGGCTACACCTTC. Translating gives CASSPSDREHGYTF. J is TRBJ1-2 and V is TRBV18, with TRBD1 matching over 7 bases. V trimming: 3 bases; J trimming: 6 bases; junction bases outside the gene matches: 7. The CDR3 spans 14 residues. Germline assignment: CDR1 KGHSH and CDR2 LQKENI.

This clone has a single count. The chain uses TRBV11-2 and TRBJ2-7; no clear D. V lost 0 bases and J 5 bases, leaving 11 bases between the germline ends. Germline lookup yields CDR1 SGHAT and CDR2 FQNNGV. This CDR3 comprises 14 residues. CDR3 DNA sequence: TGTGCCAGCAGCTTAGATTCCAGGTCCCACGAGCAGTACTTC. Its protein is CASSLDSRSHEQYF.

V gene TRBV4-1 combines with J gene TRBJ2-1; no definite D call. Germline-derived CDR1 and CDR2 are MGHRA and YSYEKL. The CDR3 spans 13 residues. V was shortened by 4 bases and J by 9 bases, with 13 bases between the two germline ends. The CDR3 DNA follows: TGCGCCAGCAGCCTGAAGGAGAACTTTGAGCAGTTCTTC. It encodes CASSLKENFEQFF.

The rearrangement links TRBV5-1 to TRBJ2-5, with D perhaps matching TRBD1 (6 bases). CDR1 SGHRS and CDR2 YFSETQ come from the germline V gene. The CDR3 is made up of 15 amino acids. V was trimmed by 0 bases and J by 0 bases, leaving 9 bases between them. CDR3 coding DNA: TGCGCCAGCAGCTTGGTTGGGGGCTACCAAGAGACCCAGTACTTC. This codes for CASSLVGGYQETQYF.

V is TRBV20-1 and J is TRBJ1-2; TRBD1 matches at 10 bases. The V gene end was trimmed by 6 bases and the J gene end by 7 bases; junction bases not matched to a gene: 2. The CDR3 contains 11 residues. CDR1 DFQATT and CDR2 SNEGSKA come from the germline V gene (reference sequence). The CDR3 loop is CSAGTGVGYTF. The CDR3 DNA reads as TGCAGTGCCGGGACAGGGGTTGGCTACACCTTC.

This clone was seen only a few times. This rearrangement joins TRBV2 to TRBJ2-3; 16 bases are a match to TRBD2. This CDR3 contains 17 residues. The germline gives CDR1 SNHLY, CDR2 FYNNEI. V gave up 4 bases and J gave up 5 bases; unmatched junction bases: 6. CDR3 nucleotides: TGTGCCAGCAGTGTGGGACTAGCGGGGGGGCACGGAGATACGCAGTATTTT. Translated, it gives CASSVGLAGGHGDTQYF.

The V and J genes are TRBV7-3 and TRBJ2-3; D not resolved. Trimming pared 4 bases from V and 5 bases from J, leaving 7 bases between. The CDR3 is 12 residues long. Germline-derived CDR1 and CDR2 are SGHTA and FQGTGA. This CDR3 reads CASSSSGDTQYF. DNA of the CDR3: TGTGCCAGCAGCTCTAGTGGAGATACGCAGTATTTT.

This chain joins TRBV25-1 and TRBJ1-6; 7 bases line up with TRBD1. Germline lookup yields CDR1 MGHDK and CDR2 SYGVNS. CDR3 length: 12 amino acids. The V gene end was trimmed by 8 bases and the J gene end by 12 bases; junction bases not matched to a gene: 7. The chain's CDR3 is CASVLRQGPLHF. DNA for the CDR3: TGTGCCAGCGTCCTCAGACAGGGACCCCTCCACTTT.

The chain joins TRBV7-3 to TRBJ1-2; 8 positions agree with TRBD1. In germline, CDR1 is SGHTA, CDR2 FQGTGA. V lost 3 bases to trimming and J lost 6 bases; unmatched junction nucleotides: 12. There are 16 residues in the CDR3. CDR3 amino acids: CASSFRTGGPSDGYTF. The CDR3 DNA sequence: TGTGCCAGCAGCTTCCGTACAGGGGGGCCCTCGGATGGCTACACCTTC.

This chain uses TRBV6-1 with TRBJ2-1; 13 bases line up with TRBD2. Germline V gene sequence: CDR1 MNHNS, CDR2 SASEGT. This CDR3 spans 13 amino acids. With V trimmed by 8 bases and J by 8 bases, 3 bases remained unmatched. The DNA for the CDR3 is TGTGCCAGCGGACTAGCGGGAGACTATGAGCAGTTCTTC. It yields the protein CASGLAGDYEQFF.

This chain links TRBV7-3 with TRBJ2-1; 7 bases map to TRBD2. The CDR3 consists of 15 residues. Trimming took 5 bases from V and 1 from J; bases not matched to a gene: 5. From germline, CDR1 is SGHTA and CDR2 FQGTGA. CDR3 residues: CASSPQGGSYNEQFF. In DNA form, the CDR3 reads TGTGCCAGCAGCCCTCAGGGAGGGTCCTACAATGAGCAGTTCTTC.

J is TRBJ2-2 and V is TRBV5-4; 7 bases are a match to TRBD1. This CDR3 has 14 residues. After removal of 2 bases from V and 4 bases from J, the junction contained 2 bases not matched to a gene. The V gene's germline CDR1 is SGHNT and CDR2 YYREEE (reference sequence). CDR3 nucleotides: TGTGCCAGCAGCTTAGGGGGCCGCACCGGGGAGCTGTTTTTT. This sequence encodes CASSLGGRTGELFF.

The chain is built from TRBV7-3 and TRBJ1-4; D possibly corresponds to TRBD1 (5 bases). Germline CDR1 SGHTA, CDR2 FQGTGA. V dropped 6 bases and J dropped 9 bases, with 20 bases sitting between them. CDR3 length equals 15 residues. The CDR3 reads CASSSTGGNGKKLFF. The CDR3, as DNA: TGTGCCAGCAGTTCCACGGGGGGGAACGGAAAAAAACTGTTTTTT.

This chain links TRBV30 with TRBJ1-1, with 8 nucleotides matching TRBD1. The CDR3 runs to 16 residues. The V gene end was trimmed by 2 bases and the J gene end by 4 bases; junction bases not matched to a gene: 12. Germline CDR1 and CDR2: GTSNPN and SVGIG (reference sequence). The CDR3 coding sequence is TGTGCCTGGAGTTCAACTCATAGGACAGGGAGCACTGAAGCTTTCTTT. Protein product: CAWSSTHRTGSTEAFF. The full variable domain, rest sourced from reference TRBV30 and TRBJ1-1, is SQTIHQWPATLVQPVGSPLSLECTVEGTSNPNLYWYRQAAGRGLQLLFYSVGIGQISSEVPQNLSASRPQDRQFILSSKKLLLSDSGFYLCAWSSTHRTGSTEAFFGQGTRLTVV.

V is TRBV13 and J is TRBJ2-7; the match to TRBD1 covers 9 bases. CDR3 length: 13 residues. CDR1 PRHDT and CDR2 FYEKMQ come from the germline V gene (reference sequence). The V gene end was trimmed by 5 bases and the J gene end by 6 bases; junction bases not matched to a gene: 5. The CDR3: CASSPEDRGEQYF. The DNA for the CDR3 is TGTGCCAGCAGCCCAGAGGACAGGGGCGAGCAGTACTTC.

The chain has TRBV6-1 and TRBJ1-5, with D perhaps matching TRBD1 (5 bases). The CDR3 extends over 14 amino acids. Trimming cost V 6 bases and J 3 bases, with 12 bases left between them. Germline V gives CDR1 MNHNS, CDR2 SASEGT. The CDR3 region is CASRGGGYNQPQHF. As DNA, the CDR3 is TGTGCCAGCAGGGGGGGAGGGTACAATCAGCCCCAGCATTTT.

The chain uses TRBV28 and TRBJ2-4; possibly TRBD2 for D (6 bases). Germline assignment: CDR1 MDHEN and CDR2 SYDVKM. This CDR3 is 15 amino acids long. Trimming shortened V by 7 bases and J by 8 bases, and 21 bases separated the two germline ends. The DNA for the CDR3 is TGTGCCAGCACCACTAGCCCAGGGCTCTCTGACATTCAGTACTTC. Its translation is CASTTSPGLSDIQYF.

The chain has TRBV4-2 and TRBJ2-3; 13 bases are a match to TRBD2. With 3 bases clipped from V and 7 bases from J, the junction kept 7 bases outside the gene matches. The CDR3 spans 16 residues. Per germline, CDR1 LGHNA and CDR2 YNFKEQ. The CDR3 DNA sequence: TGTGCCAGCAGCCAGGACACTAGCGGGAGGGTTAATACGCAGTATTTT. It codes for CASSQDTSGRVNTQYF.

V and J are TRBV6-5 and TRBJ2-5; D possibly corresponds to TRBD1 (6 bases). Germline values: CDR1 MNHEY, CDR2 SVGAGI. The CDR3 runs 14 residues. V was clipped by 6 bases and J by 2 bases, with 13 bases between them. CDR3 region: CASSPPGVQETQYF. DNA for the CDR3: TGTGCCAGCAGCCCCCCAGGGGTACAAGAGACCCAGTACTTC.